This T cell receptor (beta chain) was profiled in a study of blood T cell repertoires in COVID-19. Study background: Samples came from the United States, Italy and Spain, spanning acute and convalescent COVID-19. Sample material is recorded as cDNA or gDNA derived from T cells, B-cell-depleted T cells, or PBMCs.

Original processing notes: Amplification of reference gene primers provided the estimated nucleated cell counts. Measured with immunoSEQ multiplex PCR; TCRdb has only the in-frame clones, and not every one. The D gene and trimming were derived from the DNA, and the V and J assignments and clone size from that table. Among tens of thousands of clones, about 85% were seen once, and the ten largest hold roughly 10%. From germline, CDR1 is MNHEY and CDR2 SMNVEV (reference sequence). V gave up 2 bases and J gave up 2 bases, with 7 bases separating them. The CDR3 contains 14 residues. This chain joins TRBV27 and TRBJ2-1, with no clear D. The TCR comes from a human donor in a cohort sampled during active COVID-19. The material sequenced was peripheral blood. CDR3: CASSLAIPYNEQFF. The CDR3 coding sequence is TGTGCCAGCAGTTTAGCTATCCCCTACAATGAGCAGTTCTTC.